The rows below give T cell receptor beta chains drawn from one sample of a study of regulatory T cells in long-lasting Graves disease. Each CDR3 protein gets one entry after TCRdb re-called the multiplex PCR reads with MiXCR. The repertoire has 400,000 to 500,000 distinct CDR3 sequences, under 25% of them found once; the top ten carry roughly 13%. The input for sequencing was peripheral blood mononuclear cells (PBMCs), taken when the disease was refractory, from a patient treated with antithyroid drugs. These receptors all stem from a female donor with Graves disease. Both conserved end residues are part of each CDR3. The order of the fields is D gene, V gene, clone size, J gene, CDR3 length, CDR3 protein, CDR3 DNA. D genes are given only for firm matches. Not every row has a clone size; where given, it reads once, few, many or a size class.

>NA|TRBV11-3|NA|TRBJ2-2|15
CASSFEGGASGELFF
TGTGCCAGCAGCTTTGAAGGGGGGGCCTCCGGGGAGCTGTTTTTT
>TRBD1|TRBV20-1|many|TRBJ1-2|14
CSAGGTGLDHGYTF
TGCAGTGCTGGGGGGACAGGGCTGGACCATGGCTACACCTTC
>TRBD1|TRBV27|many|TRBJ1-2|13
CASMGTGRYGYTF
TGTGCCAGCATGGGGACAGGGCGGTATGGCTACACCTTC
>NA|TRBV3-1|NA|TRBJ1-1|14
CASSPTGPLGEAFF
TGTGCCAGCAGCCCAACGGGACCCTTAGGAGAAGCTTTCTTT
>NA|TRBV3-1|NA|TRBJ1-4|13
CASSQGLSEKLFF
TGTGCCAGCAGCCAAGGGTTATCCGAAAAACTGTTTTTT
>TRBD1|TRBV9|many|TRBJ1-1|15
CASSLSTGRNTEAFF
TGTGCCAGCAGCCTTTCGACAGGGAGGAACACTGAAGCTTTCTTT
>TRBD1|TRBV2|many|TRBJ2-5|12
CASSGQGPTQYF
TGTGCCAGCAGTGGACAGGGACCGACCCAGTACTTC
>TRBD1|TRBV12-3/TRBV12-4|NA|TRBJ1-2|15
CASGWGTGGNYGYTF
TGTGCCAGCGGGTGGGGGACAGGGGGCAACTATGGCTACACCTTC
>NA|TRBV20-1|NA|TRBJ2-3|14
CSARASRGTDTQYF
TGCAGTGCTAGGGCCTCAAGGGGCACAGATACGCAGTATTTT
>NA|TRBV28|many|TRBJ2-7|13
CASGNAGTYEQYF
TGTGCCAGCGGGAATGCAGGGACTTACGAGCAGTACTTC
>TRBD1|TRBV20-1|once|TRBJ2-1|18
CSARREVGQVSSYNEQFF
TGCAGTGCTAGAAGAGAGGTGGGACAGGTCAGCTCCTACAATGAGCAGTTCTTC
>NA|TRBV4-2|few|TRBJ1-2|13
CASSRGSDYGYTF
TGTGCCAGCAGCCGAGGATCCGACTATGGCTACACCTTC
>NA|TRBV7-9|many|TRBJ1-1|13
CASSHPSGTEAFF
TGTGCCAGCAGCCATCCCAGTGGGACTGAAGCTTTCTTT
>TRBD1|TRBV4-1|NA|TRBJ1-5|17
CASSHHSGQGINQPQHF
TGCGCCAGCAGCCACCACTCCGGACAGGGGATTAATCAGCCCCAGCATTTT
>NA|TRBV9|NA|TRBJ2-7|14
CASSPGRQDVKQYF
TGTGCCAGCTCACCAGGACGCCAGGACGTGAAGCAGTACTTC
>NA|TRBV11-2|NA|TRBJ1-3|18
CASRSPRRLQHSGNTIYF
TGTGCCAGCAGGTCCCCCAGACGGTTACAACACTCTGGAAACACCATATATTTT
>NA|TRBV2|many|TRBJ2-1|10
CASEGRQQFF
TGTGCCAGTGAGGGACGTCAGCAGTTCTTC
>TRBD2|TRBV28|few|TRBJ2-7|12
CASSLGDGTSYF
TGTGCCAGCAGTTTAGGAGATGGGACTAGCTACTTC
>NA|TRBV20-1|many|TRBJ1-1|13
CSARVGGGLEAFF
TGCAGTGCTAGAGTCGGGGGGGGGTTGGAAGCTTTCTTT
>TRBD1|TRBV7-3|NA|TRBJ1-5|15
CASSLTGGVGQPQHF
TGTGCCAGCAGCTTAACAGGGGGCGTAGGTCAGCCCCAGCATTTT
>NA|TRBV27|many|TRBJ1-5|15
CASSFVGQRAQPQHF
TGTGCCAGCAGTTTTGTTGGACAGAGGGCACAGCCCCAGCATTTT
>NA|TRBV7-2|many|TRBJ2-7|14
CASSPGGWGYEQYF
TGTGCCAGCAGCCCCGGGGGTTGGGGGTACGAGCAGTACTTC
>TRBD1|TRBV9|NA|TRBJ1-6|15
CASSFGTGIRTPLHF
TGTGCCAGCAGCTTTGGGACAGGGATAAGAACACCCCTCCACTTT
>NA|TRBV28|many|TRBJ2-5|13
CASSRGPRETQYF
TGTGCCAGCAGTCGGGGACCTCGAGAGACCCAGTACTTC
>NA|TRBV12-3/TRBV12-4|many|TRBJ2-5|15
CASSPRALEQETQYF
TGTGCCAGCAGTCCCCGGGCCCTAGAGCAAGAGACCCAGTACTTC
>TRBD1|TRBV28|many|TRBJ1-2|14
CASRGQGGDYGYTF
TGTGCCAGCAGAGGACAGGGGGGCGACTATGGCTACACCTTC
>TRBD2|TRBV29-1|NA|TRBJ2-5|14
CSVEKAGVGETQYF
TGCAGCGTTGAAAAAGCGGGAGTGGGAGAGACCCAGTACTTC
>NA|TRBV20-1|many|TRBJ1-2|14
CSATRGGRAEGYTF
TGCAGTGCCACCAGAGGAGGGAGGGCCGAGGGCTACACCTTC
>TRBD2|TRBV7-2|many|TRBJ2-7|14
CASSLGGGSYEQYF
TGTGCCAGCAGCTTAGGGGGGGGATCCTACGAGCAGTACTTC